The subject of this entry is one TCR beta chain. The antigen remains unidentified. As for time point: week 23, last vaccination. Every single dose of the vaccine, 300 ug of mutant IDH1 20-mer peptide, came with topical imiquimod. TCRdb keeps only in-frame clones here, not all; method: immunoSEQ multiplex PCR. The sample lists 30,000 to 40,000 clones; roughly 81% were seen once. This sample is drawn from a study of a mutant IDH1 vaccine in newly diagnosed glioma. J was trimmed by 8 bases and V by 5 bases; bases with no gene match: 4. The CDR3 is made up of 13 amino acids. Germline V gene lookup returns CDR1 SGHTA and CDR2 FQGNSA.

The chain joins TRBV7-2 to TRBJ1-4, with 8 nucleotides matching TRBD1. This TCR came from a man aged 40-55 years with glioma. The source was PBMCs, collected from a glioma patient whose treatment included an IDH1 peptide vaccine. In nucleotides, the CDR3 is TGTGCCAGCAGCGCGACAGGGGAGGAAAAACTGTTTTTT. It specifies CASSATGEEKLFF.